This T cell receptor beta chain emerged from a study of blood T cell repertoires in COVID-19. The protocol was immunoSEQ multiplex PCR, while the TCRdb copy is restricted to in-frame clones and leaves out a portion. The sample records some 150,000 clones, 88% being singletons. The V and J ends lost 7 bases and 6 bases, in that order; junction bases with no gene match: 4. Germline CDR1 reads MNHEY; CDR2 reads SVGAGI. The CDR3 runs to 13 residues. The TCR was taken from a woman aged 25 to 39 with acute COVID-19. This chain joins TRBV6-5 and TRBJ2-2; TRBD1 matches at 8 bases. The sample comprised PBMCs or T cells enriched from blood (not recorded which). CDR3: CASTKTGAGELFF. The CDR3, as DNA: TGTGCCAGCACCAAGACAGGGGCCGGGGAGCTGTTTTTT.